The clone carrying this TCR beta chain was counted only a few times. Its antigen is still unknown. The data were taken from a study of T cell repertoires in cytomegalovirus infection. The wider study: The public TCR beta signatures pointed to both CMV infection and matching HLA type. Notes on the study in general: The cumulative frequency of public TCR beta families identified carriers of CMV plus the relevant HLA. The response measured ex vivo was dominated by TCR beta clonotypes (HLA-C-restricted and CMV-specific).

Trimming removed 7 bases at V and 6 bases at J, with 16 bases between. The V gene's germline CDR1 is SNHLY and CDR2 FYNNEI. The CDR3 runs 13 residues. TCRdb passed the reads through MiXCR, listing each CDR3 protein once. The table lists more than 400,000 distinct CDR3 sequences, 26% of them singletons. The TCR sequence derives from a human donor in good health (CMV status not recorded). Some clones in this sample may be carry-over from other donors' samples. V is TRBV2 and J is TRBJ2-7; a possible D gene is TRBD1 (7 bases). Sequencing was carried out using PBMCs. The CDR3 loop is CASMLAGGGEQYV. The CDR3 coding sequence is TGTGCCAGCATGTTGGCAGGGGGAGGCGAGCAGTACGTC.